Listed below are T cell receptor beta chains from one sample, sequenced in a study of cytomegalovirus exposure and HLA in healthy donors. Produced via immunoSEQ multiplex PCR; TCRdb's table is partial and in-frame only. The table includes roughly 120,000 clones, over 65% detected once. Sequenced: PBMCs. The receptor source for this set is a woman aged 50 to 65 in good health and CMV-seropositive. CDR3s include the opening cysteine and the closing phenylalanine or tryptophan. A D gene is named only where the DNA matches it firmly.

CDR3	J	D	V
CASSYRDRGAYEQYF	TRBJ2-7	TRBD1	TRBV6-5
CASVRTSGNYEQYF	TRBJ2-7	TRBD2	TRBV28
CASSTTDPQRDNLYGYTF	TRBJ1-2	.	TRBV28
CASSPDQGITEAFF	TRBJ1-1	.	TRBV9
CASSSDRDSYEQYF	TRBJ2-7	.	TRBV18
CASRGLAGYNEQFF	TRBJ2-1	TRBD2	TRBV6-5
CAATGGGLDNEQFF	TRBJ2-1	TRBD2	TRBV5-4
CASSQNGMTVNEQFF	TRBJ2-1	.	TRBV4-3
CASRGGNTEAFF	TRBJ1-1	.	TRBV19
CASSLVHRRRPGTEAFF	TRBJ1-1	.	TRBV7-8
CASSLGIGLSSYEQYF	TRBJ2-7	.	TRBV7-6
CASSDPGLGYEQYF	TRBJ2-7	.	TRBV10-1
CSARVKDTQYF	TRBJ2-3	.	TRBV20-1
CASSLKSDSGNTIYF	TRBJ1-3	.	TRBV7-6
CASSRDGGYTF	TRBJ1-2	.	TRBV7-2
CATHIGPLLIGELFF	TRBJ2-2	.	TRBV5-1
CASSTPGQGGNEQYF	TRBJ2-7	TRBD1	TRBV19
CASSLAGQYNEQFF	TRBJ2-1	.	TRBV5-1